The 25 T cell receptor beta chains below all came from one sample that was sequenced in a study of blood T cell repertoires in COVID-19. Clones were sequenced by immunoSEQ multiplex PCR, and TCRdb holds only the in-frame ones, with some missing. The table includes 150,000 or so clones, over 65% detected once. What was sequenced was peripheral blood. All receptors derive from a man older than 75 with acute or convalescent COVID-19.

This clone was seen once. This chain uses TRBV19 with TRBJ2-2; tentative D call: TRBD2 (5 bases). Germline loops: CDR1 LNHDA, CDR2 SQIVND (reference sequence). The CDR3 covers 17 residues. Trimming pared 1 base from V and 0 bases from J, leaving 12 bases between. CDR3 residues: CASSIGGFRTNTGELFF. CDR3 sequence (DNA): TGTGCCAGTAGTATAGGCGGGTTCAGGACGAACACCGGGGAGCTGTTTTTT.

This clone appeared once. The V and J genes are TRBV5-1 and TRBJ1-2; 11 positions match TRBD1. The CDR3 runs to 14 residues. Germline CDR1 SGHRS, CDR2 YFSETQ. The J segment lost 8 bases and the V segment lost 4 bases, leaving 7 bases of the junction unmatched. The CDR3 DNA sequence: TGCGCCAGCAGCCCAGGACAGGGGGCGAAGGGCTACACCTTC. Its translation is CASSPGQGAKGYTF.

The CDR3 nucleotides read TGTGCCAGCAGCTTACGGGGGGGGGATAGCTCCTACAATGAGCAGTTCTTC. Translation: CASSLRGGDSSYNEQFF. This chain joins TRBV7-8 and TRBJ2-1, with 8 bases matching TRBD2. The CDR3 runs 17 residues. The ends lost 2 bases at V and 0 bases at J; junction bases unmatched: 6. Germline V gene sequence: CDR1 SGHVS, CDR2 FQNEAQ.

Worth noting for this clone: In the same sample, other DNA sequences code for this CDR3. J is TRBJ1-5 and V is TRBV4-3; no clear D gene. V gave up 0 bases and J gave up 6 bases, with 6 bases separating them. From germline, CDR1 is LGHNA and CDR2 YSLEER. CDR3 length: 13 amino acids. As DNA, the CDR3 is TGCGCCAGCAGCCAAGATGAGGGTCAGCCCCAGCATTTT. Amino acid sequence: CASSQDEGQPQHF.

The genes are TRBV6-5 and TRBJ2-7; 8 bases fit TRBD1. The V gene end was trimmed by 2 bases and the J gene end by 3 bases; junction bases not matched to a gene: 6. Germline V gene data show CDR1 as MNHEY and CDR2 as SVGAGI. This CDR3 is built from 15 residues. CDR3 DNA sequence: TGTGCCAGCAGTTACGGACAGGGTGGGGGCTACGAGCAGTACTTC. Encoded protein: CASSYGQGGGYEQYF.

The chain recombines TRBV2 with TRBJ1-4, with D possibly TRBD1 on 5 matching bases. The V and J ends lost 7 bases and 10 bases respectively, with 10 bases between them. The germline gives CDR1 SNHLY, CDR2 FYNNEI. The CDR3 spans 11 residues. The CDR3 sequence: CASTGSRKLFF. CDR3 nucleotides: TGTGCCAGCACAGGGTCCAGAAAACTGTTTTTT.

The J gene is TRBJ2-2, the V gene TRBV3-1 (or the pseudogene TRBV3-2); TRBD1 aligns across 9 bases. This CDR3 is 16 amino acids long. Trimming at V came to 7 bases and at J to 2 bases, leaving 8 bases not matched to a gene. CDR1 LGHDT and CDR2 YNNKEL come from the germline V gene (reference sequence). The CDR3 sequence is CASTQGTGLNTGELFF. The CDR3 DNA is TGTGCCAGCACCCAGGGGACAGGGCTTAACACCGGGGAGCTGTTTTTT.

This clone was observed a few times. The V and J genes are TRBV20-1 and TRBJ2-7; D remains ambiguous. Germline V gives CDR1 DFQATT, CDR2 SNEGSKA (reference sequence). V was clipped by 3 bases and J by 2 bases, with 11 bases between them. The CDR3 spans 13 residues. CDR3 residues: CSASQQAAYEQYF. For the CDR3, the DNA is TGCAGTGCTAGTCAGCAGGCCGCCTACGAGCAGTACTTC.

CDR3 amino acids: CASRPPGSYNEQFF. The DNA for the CDR3 is TGTGCCAGCAGACCCCCAGGGTCTTACAATGAGCAGTTCTTC. This chain links TRBV5-4 with TRBJ2-1, with a possible D match to TRBD1 (5 bases). The CDR3 covers 14 residues. Trimming removed 5 bases at V and 4 bases at J, with 13 bases between. Germline CDR1 reads SGHNT; CDR2 reads YYREEE (reference sequence).

Remarks on this clone: A junction end diverges from the germline sequence, so it may reflect a read error. The chain combines TRBV19 with TRBJ1-5, with 9 bases identical to TRBD1. Germline V CDR1 and CDR2: LNHDA, SQIVND (reference sequence). The CDR3 spans 18 residues. The CDR3 protein is CASSIDPGTGSRDQSQHF. Written as DNA, the CDR3 is TGTGCCAGTAGTATAGACCCCGGGACAGGGTCACGAGATCAGTCCCAGCATTTT.

The chain carries TRBV7-6 and TRBJ2-1; 10 bases are a match to TRBD2. Germline values: CDR1 SGHVS, CDR2 FNYEAQ. This CDR3 is built from 15 residues. J gave up 8 bases and V 4 bases, and 8 bases lay outside the gene matches. The CDR3 DNA sequence: TGTGCCAGCAGCTACAGCGGGGGGGTCGGGGATGAGCAGTTCTTC. It encodes CASSYSGGVGDEQFF.

This clone appeared a single time. As DNA, the CDR3 is TGTGCCAGCAGTGTTGACAATAATTCACCCCTCCACTTT. Translating gives CASSVDNNSPLHF. V gene TRBV6-4 combines with J gene TRBJ1-6; D unresolved. The V end was cut by 4 bases, the J end by 5 bases, with 6 bases between. Germline-derived CDR1 and CDR2 are MRHNA and SNTAGT. The CDR3 runs to 13 residues.

The genes are TRBV19 and TRBJ1-1; the D gene is possibly TRBD1 (5 bases). Between the trimmed V and J ends, which lost 3 bases and 0 bases, there was a span of 8 bases. CDR1 is LNHDA, CDR2 SQIVND, per germline (reference sequence). The CDR3 is 14 residues long. CDR3 residues: CASSMQGVNTEAFF. CDR3 in DNA: TGTGCCAGTAGTATGCAAGGGGTGAACACTGAAGCTTTCTTT.

The table lists this clone with a few counts. J is TRBJ1-6 and V is TRBV6-5, with D possibly being TRBD1 (5 bases). The V gene's germline CDR1 is MNHEY and CDR2 SVGAGI. The CDR3 runs to 15 residues. V was clipped by 4 bases and J by 5 bases, with 12 bases between them. CDR3 DNA sequence: TGTGCCAGCAGTTTAGACAGACCAAATAATTCACCCCTCCACTTT. Protein: CASSLDRPNNSPLHF.

The rearrangement links TRBV3-1 (or the pseudogene TRBV3-2) to TRBJ2-1; a weak D match, TRBD2 (5 bases). The germline V gene encodes CDR1 LGHDT and CDR2 YNNKEL (reference sequence). The V end was cut by 1 base, the J end by 7 bases, with 11 bases between. The CDR3 loop spans 14 amino acids. The CDR3 DNA reads TGTGCCAGCAGCCAAGGGCCCCGCGGGAATGAGCAGTTCTTC. This sequence encodes CASSQGPRGNEQFF.

This clone was recorded once. This chain joins TRBV6-5 and TRBJ1-3; D remains unclear. This CDR3 contains 14 residues. The V gene lost 6 bases and the J gene lost 4 bases, with 13 bases spanning the gap. Germline V gives CDR1 MNHEY, CDR2 SVGAGI. CDR3 in amino acids: CASSPSSHGNTIYF. The CDR3, as DNA: TGTGCCAGCAGCCCCTCCTCACACGGAAACACCATATATTTT.

This clone was seen just once. The rearrangement links TRBV10-2 to TRBJ2-3, with 12 nucleotides matching TRBD1. After removal of 4 bases from V and 6 bases from J, the junction contained 5 bases not matched to a gene. The length of the CDR3 is 15 residues. CDR1 is WSHSY, CDR2 SAAADI, per germline. CDR3 residues: CASSGDRGHSDTQYF. The CDR3 DNA sequence: TGCGCCAGCAGTGGGGACAGGGGGCATTCCGATACGCAGTATTTT.

This chain links TRBV20-1 with TRBJ2-3; the D is unclear. The V gene lost 6 bases and the J gene lost 7 bases, with 11 bases spanning the gap. The germline V gene encodes CDR1 DFQATT and CDR2 SNEGSKA (reference sequence). The CDR3 runs to 11 residues. In nucleotides, the CDR3 is TGCAGTGCCACGACTCTGAATACGCAGTATTTT. Its translation: CSATTLNTQYF.

The chain combines TRBV10-3 with TRBJ2-3, with a possible D match to TRBD1 (5 bases). CDR3 size: 14 residues. CDR1 ENHRY and CDR2 SYGVKD come from the germline V gene. Between the trimmed V and J ends, which lost 4 bases and 0 bases, there was a span of 8 bases. The CDR3 DNA sequence: TGTGCCATCAGTGGGGGCCCCAGCACAGATACGCAGTATTTT. It is translated as CAISGGPSTDTQYF.

The chain uses TRBV24-1 and TRBJ2-1; the match to TRBD2 covers 13 bases. V shed 3 bases and J 7 bases; nucleotides not matched to a gene: 5. The CDR3 has 16 residues. Germline lookup yields CDR1 KGHDR and CDR2 SFDVKD. The CDR3 sequence is CATSDGLAGVGNEQFF. CDR3 bases: TGTGCCACCAGTGATGGACTAGCGGGGGTAGGGAATGAGCAGTTCTTC.

This clone was recorded once. The chain has TRBV5-1 and TRBJ2-3; 9 nucleotides match TRBD2. Per germline, CDR1 SGHRS and CDR2 YFSETQ. This CDR3 contains 16 residues. The junction had 5 bases not matched to a gene; V was cut back by 1 base and J by 2 bases. In nucleotides, the CDR3 is TGCGCCAGCAGCTTGACCTCTAGCGGGGTCACAGATACGCAGTATTTT. The encoded protein is CASSLTSSGVTDTQYF.

The chain recombines TRBV28 with TRBJ2-7, with a possible D match to TRBD2 (6 bases). The germline gives CDR1 MDHEN, CDR2 SYDVKM. V was cut by 1 base and J by 5 bases, with 9 bases left in between. The CDR3 is made up of 13 amino acids. CDR3 region: CASSLSGLDEQYV. DNA of the CDR3: TGTGCCAGCAGTTTATCGGGACTCGACGAGCAGTACGTC.

The J gene is TRBJ2-3, the V gene TRBV5-4; TRBD2 matches 7 bases. V shed 4 bases, J shed 1 base, and the junction held 9 bases outside the gene matches. CDR3 length: 16 residues. CDR1 SGHNT and CDR2 YYREEE come from the germline V gene (reference sequence). The CDR3 DNA reads as TGTGCCAGCAGCCGGGTGGGCGGGGGACGCACAGATACGCAGTATTTT. Translated, it gives CASSRVGGGRTDTQYF.

The chain combines TRBV5-1 with TRBJ2-7; 7 bases line up with TRBD2. The CDR3 has 14 amino acids. The junction had 13 bases not matched to a gene; V was cut back by 9 bases and J by 4 bases. Germline loops: CDR1 SGHRS, CDR2 YFSETQ. CDR3 in DNA: TGCGCCATCGTGGAGGGAGGGATGGTGTACGAGCAGTACGTC. Its protein product is CAIVEGGMVYEQYV.

V usage is TRBV4-2 and J usage is TRBJ1-3; a possible D gene is TRBD1 (5 bases). The length of the CDR3 is 15 residues. CDR1 is LGHNA and CDR2 is YNFKEQ in the germline V gene. V dropped 0 bases and J dropped 2 bases, with 8 bases sitting between them. The CDR3 coding sequence is TGTGCCAGCAGCCAAGAACAGGTTCCTGGAAACACCATATATTTT. Translation: CASSQEQVPGNTIYF.